This T cell receptor beta chain emerged from a study of T-cell reconstitution after alpha-beta-depleted transplantation in children. This clonotype was seen ten or more times. The antigen is not known. A library of TCRbeta sequences, prepared with unique molecular identifiers, was generated. TCRdb recomputed calls from the PCR reads with MiXCR, one row per CDR3 protein. The data contain 150,000 to 200,000 distinct CDR3 sequences, roughly 6.3% of them singletons. The ends were cut back, 2 bases at V and 2 bases at J, with 19 bases in the middle. Per the germline V gene, CDR1 is MDHEN and CDR2 is SYDVKM. This CDR3 has 18 residues. Whole-study findings and limits: Where alpha-beta T cells came from about two months after transplant was reportedly several hundred expanded graft clones. T-cell numbers and diversity, one year after transplant, stemmed largely from T cells that were newly produced. TCRbeta diversity was high at day 60 in some patients (a result of surviving recipient T cells and thymic progenitors).

The source was PBMCs, collected before TCRalphabeta/CD19-depleted stem cell transplant. This chain links TRBV28 with TRBJ1-5, with D possibly being TRBD1 (6 bases). This TCR came from a girl under three years old with combined immunodeficiency, due to receive a stem cell transplant. CDR3 nucleotides: TGTGCCAGCAGTTTAAGGGGGGCAGGGAGATTCGGCAATCAGCCCCAGCATTTT. Protein sequence: CASSLRGAGRFGNQPQHF.